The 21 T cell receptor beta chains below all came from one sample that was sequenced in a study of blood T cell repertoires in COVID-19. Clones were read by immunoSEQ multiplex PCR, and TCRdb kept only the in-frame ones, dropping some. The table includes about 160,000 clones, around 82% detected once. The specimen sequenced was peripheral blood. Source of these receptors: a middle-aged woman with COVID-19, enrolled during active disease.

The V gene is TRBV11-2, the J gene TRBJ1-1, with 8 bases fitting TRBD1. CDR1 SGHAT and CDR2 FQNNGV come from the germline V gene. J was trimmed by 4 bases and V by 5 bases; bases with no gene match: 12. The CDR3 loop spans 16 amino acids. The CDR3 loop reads CASSLVAGGWGTEAFF. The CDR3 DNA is TGTGCCAGCAGCCTGGTGGCAGGGGGCTGGGGCACTGAAGCTTTCTTT.

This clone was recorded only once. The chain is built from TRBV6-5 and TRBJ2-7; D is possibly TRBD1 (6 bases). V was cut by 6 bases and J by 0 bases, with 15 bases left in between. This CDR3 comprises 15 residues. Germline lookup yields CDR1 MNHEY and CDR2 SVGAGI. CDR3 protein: CASSLDRQTSYEQYV. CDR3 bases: TGTGCCAGCAGCCTGGACAGACAAACCTCCTACGAGCAGTACGTC.

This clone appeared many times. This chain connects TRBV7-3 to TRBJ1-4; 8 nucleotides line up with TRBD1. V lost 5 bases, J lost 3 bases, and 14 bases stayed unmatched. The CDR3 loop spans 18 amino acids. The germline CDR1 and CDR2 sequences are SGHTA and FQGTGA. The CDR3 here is CASSQDREGKEANEKLFF. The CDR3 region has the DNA TGTGCCAGCAGCCAGGACAGGGAGGGGAAGGAGGCTAATGAAAAACTGTTTTTT.

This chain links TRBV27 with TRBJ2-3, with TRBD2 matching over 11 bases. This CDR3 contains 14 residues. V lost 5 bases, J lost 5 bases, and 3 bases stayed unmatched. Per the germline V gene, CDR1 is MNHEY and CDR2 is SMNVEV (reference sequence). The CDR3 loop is CASSQGLAGDTQYF. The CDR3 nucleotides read TGTGCCAGCAGTCAAGGACTAGCGGGAGATACGCAGTATTTT.

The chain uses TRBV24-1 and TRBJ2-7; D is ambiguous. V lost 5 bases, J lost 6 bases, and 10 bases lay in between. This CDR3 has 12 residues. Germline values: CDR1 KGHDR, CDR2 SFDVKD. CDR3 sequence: CATSALRCEQYV. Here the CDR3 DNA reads TGTGCCACCAGTGCTCTACGCTGCGAGCAGTACGTC.

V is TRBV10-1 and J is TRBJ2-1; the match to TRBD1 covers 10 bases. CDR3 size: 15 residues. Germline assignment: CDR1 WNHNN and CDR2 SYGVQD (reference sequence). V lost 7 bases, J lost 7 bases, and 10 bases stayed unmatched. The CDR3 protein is CASTSGTGDLNEQFF. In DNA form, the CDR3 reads TGCGCCAGCACATCAGGGACAGGGGATCTGAATGAGCAGTTCTTC.

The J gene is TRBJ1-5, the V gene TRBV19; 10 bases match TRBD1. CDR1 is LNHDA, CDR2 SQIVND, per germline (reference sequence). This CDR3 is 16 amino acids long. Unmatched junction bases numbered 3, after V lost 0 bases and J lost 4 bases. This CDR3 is CASSIDWDRGNQPQHF. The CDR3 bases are TGTGCCAGTAGTATAGATTGGGACAGGGGTAATCAGCCCCAGCATTTT.

CDR3 DNA sequence: TGTGCCAGTAGACGGTCCGGCGGAGGGTGGAGTCTCAATGGCTACACCTTC. This translates into CASRRSGGGWSLNGYTF. This sequence joins TRBV19 and TRBJ1-2, with D hard to call. From germline, CDR1 is LNHDA and CDR2 SQIVND (reference sequence). With 6 bases removed from V and 6 bases from J, the gap between germline ends came to 26 bases. CDR3 size: 17 residues.

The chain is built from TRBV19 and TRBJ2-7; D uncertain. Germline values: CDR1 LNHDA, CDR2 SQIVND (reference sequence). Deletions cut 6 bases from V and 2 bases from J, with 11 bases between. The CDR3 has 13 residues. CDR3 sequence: CASRAPITYEQYF. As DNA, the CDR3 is TGTGCCAGTAGGGCCCCGATAACCTACGAGCAGTACTTC.

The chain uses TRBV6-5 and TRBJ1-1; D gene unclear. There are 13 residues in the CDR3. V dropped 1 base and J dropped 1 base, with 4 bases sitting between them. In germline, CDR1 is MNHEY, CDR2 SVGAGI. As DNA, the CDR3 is TGTGCCAGCAGTTACTGGGCGAACACTGAAGCTTTCTTT. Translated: CASSYWANTEAFF.

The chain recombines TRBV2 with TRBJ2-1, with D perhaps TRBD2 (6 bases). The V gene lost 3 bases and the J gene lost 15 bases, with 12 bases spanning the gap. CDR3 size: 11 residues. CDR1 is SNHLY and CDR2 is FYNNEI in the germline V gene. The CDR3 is CASSEEGLGFF. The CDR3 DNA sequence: TGTGCCAGCAGTGAGGAGGGATTAGGGTTCTTC.

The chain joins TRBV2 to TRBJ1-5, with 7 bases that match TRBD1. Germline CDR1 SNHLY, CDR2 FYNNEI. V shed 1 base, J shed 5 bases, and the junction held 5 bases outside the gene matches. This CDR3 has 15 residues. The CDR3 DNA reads TGTGCCAGCAGTGAAGAGGGGGACAGTTATCAGCCCCAGCATTTT. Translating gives CASSEEGDSYQPQHF.

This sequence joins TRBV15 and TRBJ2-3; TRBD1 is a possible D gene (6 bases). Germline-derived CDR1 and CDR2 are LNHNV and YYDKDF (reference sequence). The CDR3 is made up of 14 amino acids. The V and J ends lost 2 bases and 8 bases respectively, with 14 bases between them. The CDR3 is CATSRPSQGGTQYF. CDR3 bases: TGTGCCACCAGCAGACCTTCACAGGGCGGTACGCAGTATTTT.

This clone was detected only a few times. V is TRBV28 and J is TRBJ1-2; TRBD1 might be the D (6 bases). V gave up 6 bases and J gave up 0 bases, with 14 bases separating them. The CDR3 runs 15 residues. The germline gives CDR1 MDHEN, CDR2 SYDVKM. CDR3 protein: CASRQQGSSNYGYTF. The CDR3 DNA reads TGTGCCAGCAGGCAACAGGGTTCCTCTAACTATGGCTACACCTTC.

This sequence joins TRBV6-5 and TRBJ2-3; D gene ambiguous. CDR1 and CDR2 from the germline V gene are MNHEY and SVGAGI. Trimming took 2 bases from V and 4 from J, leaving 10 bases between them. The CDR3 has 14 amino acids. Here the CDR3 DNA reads TGTGCCAGCAGTTACCGGAGAGAAGCAGATACGCAGTATTTT. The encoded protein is CASSYRREADTQYF.

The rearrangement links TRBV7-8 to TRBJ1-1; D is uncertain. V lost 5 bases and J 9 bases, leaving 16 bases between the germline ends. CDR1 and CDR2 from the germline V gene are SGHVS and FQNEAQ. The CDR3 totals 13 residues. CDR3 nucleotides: TGTGCCAGCAGCAAAGATAGAACGAGCCAAGCTTTCTTT. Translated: CASSKDRTSQAFF.

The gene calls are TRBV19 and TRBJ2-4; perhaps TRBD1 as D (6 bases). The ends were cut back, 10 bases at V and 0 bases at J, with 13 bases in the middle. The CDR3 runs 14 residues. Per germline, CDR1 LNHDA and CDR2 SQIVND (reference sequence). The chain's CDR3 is CATKDSLAKNIQYF. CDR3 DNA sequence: TGTGCCACCAAGGACAGTTTAGCCAAAAACATTCAGTACTTC.

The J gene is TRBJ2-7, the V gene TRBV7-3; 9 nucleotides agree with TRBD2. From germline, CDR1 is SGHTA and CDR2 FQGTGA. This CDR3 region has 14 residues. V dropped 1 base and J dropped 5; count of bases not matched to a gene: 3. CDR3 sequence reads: CASSLNSGSNEQYF. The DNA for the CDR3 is TGTGCCAGCAGCTTAAATAGCGGGAGTAACGAGCAGTACTTC.

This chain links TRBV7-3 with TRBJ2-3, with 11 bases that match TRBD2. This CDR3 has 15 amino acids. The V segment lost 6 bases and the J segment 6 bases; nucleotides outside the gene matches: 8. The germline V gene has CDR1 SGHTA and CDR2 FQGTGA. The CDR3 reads CASSLSGGAVDTQYF. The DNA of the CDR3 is TGTGCCAGCAGTCTTAGCGGGGGGGCCGTCGATACGCAGTATTTT. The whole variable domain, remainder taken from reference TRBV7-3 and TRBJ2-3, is GAGVSQTPSNKVTEKGKYVELRCDPISGHTALYWYRQSLGQGPEFLIYFQGTGAADDSGLPNDRFFAVRPEGSVSTLKIQRTERGDSAVYLCASSLSGGAVDTQYFGPGTRLTVL.

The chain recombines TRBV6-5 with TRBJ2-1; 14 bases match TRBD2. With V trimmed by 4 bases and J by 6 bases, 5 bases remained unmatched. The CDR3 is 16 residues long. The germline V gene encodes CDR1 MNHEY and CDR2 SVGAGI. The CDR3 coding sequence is TGTGCCAGCAGTTTAGGACTAGCGGGAGGAGGCAATGAGCAGTTCTTC. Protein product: CASSLGLAGGGNEQFF.

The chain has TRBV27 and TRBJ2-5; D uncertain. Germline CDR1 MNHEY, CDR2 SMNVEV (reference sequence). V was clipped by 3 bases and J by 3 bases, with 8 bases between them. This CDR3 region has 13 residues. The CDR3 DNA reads TGTGCCAGCAGTTTTTGGGCAGAAGAGACCCAGTACTTC. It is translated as CASSFWAEETQYF.